The sequence of this T cell receptor beta chain was determined in a study of Ad26.COV2.S vaccination and SARS-CoV-2 variants. About the study: Of the COV1001 trial arms, the Ad26.COV2.S arm included the donor.

Clones were sequenced by immunoSEQ multiplex PCR, and TCRdb holds only the in-frame ones, with some missing. Among about half a million clones, 80% to 90% were seen once, and the ten largest hold around 1.6%. Treatment of the sample: roughly 19 received Ad26.COV2.S at low or high dose, single or two shots; roughly 5 received placebo; per-sample allocation not given. It was on day 63 after the first vaccine or placebo injection that samples were taken. This clone has only a few counts. CDR3 size: 14 residues. In germline, CDR1 is SGHRS, CDR2 YFSETQ. Trimming cost V 2 bases and J 4 bases, with 12 bases left between them.

The sample was peripheral blood, taken in a trial of Ad26.COV2.S vaccine versus placebo. The V gene is TRBV5-1, the J gene TRBJ1-2; D gene unclear. This TCR came from a person aged 18 to 59 who received the Ad26.COV2.S COVID-19 vaccine or a placebo. The CDR3 sequence: CASSFEGVSYGYTF. The CDR3 nucleotides are TGCGCCAGCAGCTTCGAGGGAGTGAGCTATGGCTACACCTTC.